This is a list of T cell receptor beta chains from one sample in a study of blood T cell repertoires in COVID-19. Measured with immunoSEQ multiplex PCR; TCRdb has only the in-frame clones, and not every one. The table lists about 98,000 clones, 70% to 90% of them singletons. Sequencing was carried out using peripheral blood. These TCRs come from a man in his 70s with acute or convalescent COVID-19. The CDR3 runs from the conserved cysteine through the conserved F or W. A D gene is named only where the DNA matches it firmly. For some rows the clone size is stated as once, few or many, or as a class when expanded; others skip it.

CDR3 length	clone size	V gene	J gene	D gene	CDR3 DNA	CDR3 protein
16	.	TRBV5-6	TRBJ1-2	TRBD1	TGTGCCAGCAGCTTAGGGACAGGGGGCAGAGGCTATGGCTACACCTTC	CASSLGTGGRGYGYTF
14	.	TRBV2	TRBJ1-4	.	TGTGCCAGCAGTGAAGGTGGGAGTAATGAAAAACTGTTTTTT	CASSEGGSNEKLFF
16	once	TRBV27	TRBJ2-3	TRBD2	TGTGCCAGCAGTTCCGGGACTAGCAAGGGCACAGATACGCAGTATTTT	CASSSGTSKGTDTQYF
16	.	TRBV19	TRBJ2-7	.	TGTGCCAGTAGTATGGGGACATTTGATTCTCCCTACGAGCAGTACTTC	CASSMGTFDSPYEQYF
15	.	TRBV3-1/TRBV3-2	TRBJ1-5	.	TGTGCCAGCAGCCAGAGCGGGGGCGGCAATCAGCCCCAGCATTTT	CASSQSGGGNQPQHF
16	once	TRBV15	TRBJ2-5	TRBD2	TGTGCCACCAGCCCGATTCTAGCGGGGGTTTTTGAGACCCAGTACTTC	CATSPILAGVFETQYF
13	.	TRBV10-1	TRBJ1-2	.	TGCGCCAGCAGTCCTCAGGGGTATTATGGCTACACCTTC	CASSPQGYYGYTF
13	.	TRBV6-5	TRBJ1-2	.	TGTGCCAGCAGTTACTCACCAGGGCGTGGCTACACCTTC	CASSYSPGRGYTF
15	.	TRBV6-5	TRBJ1-2	TRBD1	TGTGCCAGCAGGACCCGACAGGGGGCAAGGACTGGCTACACCTTC	CASRTRQGARTGYTF
14	few	TRBV2	TRBJ1-2	TRBD1	TGTGCCAGCAGTCAAGCACAGGGGGCTGGGGGCTACACCTTC	CASSQAQGAGGYTF